This TCR beta chain was documented in a study of shared clonotypes between healthy human individuals (dated by TCRdb to between 2020 and 2021). Context from the whole study: The cohort included three men and two women between 18 and 49 years of age. The study deeply sequenced blood TCR repertoires of five healthy adults to estimate repertoire size and the extent of clonotype sharing between individuals. To increase sequencing depth and limit assay-specific biases, different laboratories used diverse techniques to prepare libraries and sequence TCR repertoires. Per donor, three plates each were used for CD4 naive and CD4 memory, two for CD8 naive, and one for CD8 memory. Per donor, leukapheresis produced somewhere between about 0.9 and 9 billion PBMCs. The study at large found these results: When four donors were compared, the shared fraction of clonotypes was 5% to 6.5% for naive CD4, about 4% for naive CD8, more than 2% for memory CD4, and around 0.4% for memory CD8. Sampling was restricted to blood, and TCR repertoires in tissues likely differ from the TCR repertoires found in blood. Pairwise subsampling indicated that sequencing depth was expected to affect the degree of clonotype sharing among donors. Higher generation probabilities were observed for clonotypes shared by all four sorted-subset donors than for non-shared clonotypes. The genetic and exposure-history diversity represented was limited by the small number of donors. Naive subsets generally had larger estimated clonotype richness than memory subsets. Even with the large sequencing depth, rarefaction of the sorted-subset datasets indicated that sequencing was incomplete.

Points on this clone: This receptor's antigen is unknown. Base qualities are not provided; no much larger clone lies one nucleotide away. The same CDR3 arises from other DNA sequences in this sample as well.

CD8 naive samples were CD45RO-negative cells positively selected for CCR7, giving a CD45RA+CCR7+ population that excluded TemRA cells. The donors were healthy, HIV-negative adults with no recently reported acute infections or vaccinations. All donors were Caucasian adults living in Nashville, Tennessee, USA. Blood was obtained by leukapheresis, after which PBMCs were separated by Ficoll-Histopaque density gradient centrifugation and cryopreserved in liquid nitrogen vapor phase. Purity and quantity of every magnetically sorted T cell population were checked by analytical flow cytometry. Each sorted fraction had its genomic DNA isolated and then quantified by UV absorbance on a Nanodrop 2000c. V trim: 5 bases; J trim: 3 bases; unmatched bases: 3. From the cysteine through the phenylalanine, the CDR3 covers 13 amino acids. Only the CDR3 portion is preserved as DNA: 39 bases, with reading frame beginning at the first base. CDR1 and CDR2 are read off the germline V gene as SGDLS and YYNGEE.

TCR CDR3 regions were amplified from genomic DNA by multiplex PCR using the deep immunoSEQ assay. Extracted genomic DNA from each cell subset was distributed evenly across all wells of several immunoSEQ 96-well plates, and each plate was treated as a replicate. Each replicate PCR for sorted subsets received around 0.2 ug genomic DNA, equal to roughly 29,000 T cell genomes. Purified libraries were quantified with a Qubit 3.0 fluorometer, sized on a Bioanalyzer 2100, and re-quantified with the KAPA Library Quantification kit. Each immunoSEQ 96-well plate was sequenced on its own single-read 150-cycle Illumina NextSeq 550 flow cell. Per the original workflow: Because only junctional sequences without quality scores were contained in the immunoSEQ output, filtering matching that applied to full-length reads could not be performed. To assign V/J genes and CDR3, sequences were annotated against IMGT germline references using PyIR, a Python wrapper for IgBLAST v1.9. Reads were removed for weak V/J assignments (E-value above 1e-6), missing CDR3, stop codons, out-of-frame junctions, or ambiguous translated residues. V3J clonotypes were defined by identical inferred V gene, J gene, and CDR3 amino acid sequence. The percentage overlap between two repertoires was calculated by dividing the number of shared unique clonotypes by the size of the smaller repertoire. RTK rarefaction, the Chao1 estimator, and Recon v2.1 estimates of unobserved clonotypes were used to assess repertoire richness. Generation probabilities were computed with OLGA for all TCRbeta clonotypes obtained by the gDNA method from a few donors. In TCRdb, the immuneACCESS table is reduced to in-frame sequences with V and J assigned. These tables do not hold every clone; where another copy was compared, an unresolved V gene accounts for under half, and the others remain unexplained. V, J and clone size reflect that table, while D and trimming were determined from the DNA. This sample is represented by approximately 720,000 clones; about 91% of them were singletons. Roughly 24% of the sample goes to the ten largest clones.

This receptor was taken from a man aged 25 to 45 in good health. Sequenced sample: naive CD8+ T cells sorted from blood. This specimen's cell subset or site label, interpreted: CD45RA+CCR7+. The sequence is built from TRBV9 and TRBJ2-7; 9 junctional bases match TRBD1. The CDR3 reads as follows: CASSLGQGYEQYF. In nucleotides, the sequence is TGTGCCAGCAGTTTGGGACAGGGCTACGAGCAGTACTTC. Reference TRBV9 and TRBJ2-7 genes cover what lies past the CDR3, so the full variable domain is DSGVTQTPKHLITATGQRVTLRCSPRSGDLSVYWYQQSLDQGLQFLIQYYNGEERAKGNILERFSAQQFPDLHSELNLSSLELGDSALYFCASSLGQGYEQYFGPGTRLTVT.